These 30 T cell receptor beta chains share one sample of origin, sequenced in a study of response to subunit inactivated influenza vaccine. TCRdb fed the RT-PCR reads into MiXCR, producing one record per CDR3 protein. There are 550,000 to 800,000 distinct CDR3 sequences in the sample; 15% to 19% occur only once, and around a tenth lies in the top ten. This specimen consisted of PBMCs from blood, obtained about 12 days after vaccination. These receptors originate from a man in his forties or fifties who received an inactivated influenza vaccine.

A few counts support this clonotype. The rearrangement uses TRBV5-1 and TRBJ1-3; D uncertain. This CDR3 comprises 15 residues. Germline CDR1 is SGHRS and CDR2 is YFSETQ. Deletions cut 0 bases from V and 7 bases from J, with 14 bases between. The CDR3 sequence is CASSLGRLGWNTIYF. CDR3 coding DNA: TGCGCCAGCAGCTTGGGTCGGCTGGGGTGGAACACCATATATTTT.

V is TRBV20-1 and J is TRBJ2-5; 12 bases align to TRBD2. The germline CDR1 and CDR2 sequences are DFQATT and SNEGSKA (reference sequence). CDR3 size: 17 residues. The trim removed 0 bases at V and 5 bases at J, leaving 10 bases unmatched. The CDR3 is CSARDRALAGGLETQYF. CDR3 coding DNA: TGCAGTGCTAGAGATAGGGCACTAGCGGGGGGACTGGAGACCCAGTACTTC.

The chain is built from TRBV6-6 and TRBJ2-3; tentatively, D is TRBD2 (6 bases). Per germline, CDR1 MNHNY and CDR2 SVGAGI (reference sequence). Trimming pared 5 bases from V and 7 bases from J, leaving 10 bases between. The CDR3 consists of 12 residues. Here the CDR3 DNA reads TGTGCCAGCAGTCCTGGGACTTATACGCAGTATTTT. Its protein is CASSPGTYTQYF.

The chain has TRBV21-1 and TRBJ1-4; whether TRBD1, the table's D call, matches the DNA was not checked. TRBV21-1 represents a pseudogene. The CDR3 covers 16 residues. In DNA form, the CDR3 reads TGTGCCAGCAGCCTTCCTACCGGGACATTATATGAAAAACTGTTTTTT. Translated, it gives CASSLPTGTLYEKLFF.

V gene TRBV5-5 combines with J gene TRBJ2-7; D perhaps matches TRBD1 (6 bases). V was pared by 4 bases and J by 0 bases, with 14 bases between. This CDR3 spans 15 amino acids. The germline CDR1 and CDR2 sequences are SGHKS and YYEKEE (reference sequence). The CDR3 DNA reads as TGTGCCAGCAGCCCGACCGGACAGACCTCCTACGAGCAGTACTTC. It yields the protein CASSPTGQTSYEQYF.

This clonotype was picked up many times. The chain uses TRBV7-9 and TRBJ2-7; D is possibly TRBD1 (6 bases). Trimming shortened V by 1 base and J by 3 bases, and 10 bases separated the two germline ends. CDR1 is SEHNR and CDR2 is FQNEAQ in the germline V gene (reference sequence). This CDR3 has 14 amino acids. The CDR3, as DNA: TGTGCCAGCAGCTTAGATTACAGGGTCTACGAGCAGTACTTC. It is translated as CASSLDYRVYEQYF.

In its sample, this clonotype was seen many times. The V gene is TRBV7-9, the J gene TRBJ2-1; 8 nucleotides line up with TRBD2. V lost 0 bases to trimming and J lost 4 bases; unmatched junction nucleotides: 5. The CDR3 runs 16 residues. CDR1 SEHNR and CDR2 FQNEAQ come from the germline V gene (reference sequence). The CDR3 sequence is CASSLAAAGAYNEQFF. CDR3 coding DNA: TGTGCCAGCAGCTTAGCGGCAGCGGGGGCTTACAATGAGCAGTTCTTC.

This clonotype was recorded a few times. This chain connects TRBV7-9 to TRBJ2-3; the D is unclear. Germline V CDR1 and CDR2: SEHNR, FQNEAQ (reference sequence). V was shortened by 5 bases and J by 5 bases, with 11 bases between the two germline ends. The CDR3 spans 13 residues. The CDR3 coding sequence is TGTGCCAGCAGCCCCCCCGTTATAGATACGCAGTATTTT. Amino acid sequence: CASSPPVIDTQYF.

This clonotype has more than one count but fewer than ten. This chain connects TRBV12-3 or TRBV12-4 to TRBJ2-7; weak D call: TRBD2 (5 bases). The V and J ends lost 1 base and 3 bases respectively, with 10 bases between them. CDR3 length: 14 amino acids. CDR3 loop: CASSLGAGIYEQYF. The CDR3 DNA follows: TGTGCCAGCAGTTTAGGGGCGGGCATCTACGAGCAGTACTTC.

This clonotype was counted only a few times. The chain joins TRBV13 to TRBJ1-1; D not certain. CDR3 length equals 13 residues. CDR1 is PRHDT and CDR2 is FYEKMQ in the germline V gene (reference sequence). V dropped 2 bases and J dropped 5 bases, with 9 bases sitting between them. CDR3 in amino acids: CASSLRELTEAFF. CDR3 bases: TGTGCCAGCAGCTTAAGGGAATTAACTGAAGCTTTCTTT.

This rearrangement joins TRBV12-3 or TRBV12-4 to TRBJ2-1, with 14 bases that match TRBD2. Losses at the gene ends were 5 bases for V and 9 bases for J; bases not matched to a gene: 6. The length of the CDR3 is 15 residues. CDR3 region: CASSPGTSGGTEQFF. CDR3 in DNA: TGTGCCAGCAGTCCTGGGACTAGCGGGGGTACTGAGCAGTTCTTC.

The V gene is TRBV24-1, the J gene TRBJ2-1, with 10 bases matching TRBD1. Trimming cost V 4 bases and J 4 bases; bases outside gene matches: 6. This CDR3 is 16 amino acids long. Germline assignment: CDR1 KGHDR and CDR2 SFDVKD. CDR3 loop: CATSDFPGQGYNEQFF. The DNA of the CDR3 is TGTGCCACCAGTGACTTCCCGGGACAGGGGTACAATGAGCAGTTCTTC.

In this sample, this clonotype turned up a few times. The chain recombines TRBV6-2 or TRBV6-3 with TRBJ1-1; TRBD1 is a possible D gene (5 bases). The CDR3 contains 14 residues. Germline V gene sequence: CDR1 MNHEY, CDR2 SVGEGT. The V and J ends lost 0 bases and 5 bases respectively, with 10 bases between them. CDR3 protein: CASSYSNWGTEAFF. The CDR3 DNA reads TGTGCCAGCAGTTACTCGAATTGGGGGACTGAAGCTTTCTTT.

This clonotype was observed a handful of times. The V call is TRBV12-3 or TRBV12-4, the J call TRBJ2-7, with a possible D match to TRBD1 (5 bases). CDR3 length equals 14 residues. V was clipped by 4 bases and J by 4 bases, with 14 bases between them. The DNA for the CDR3 is TGTGCCAGCAGTTACGCAGGGCCGGAATACGAGCAGTACTTC. Its translation: CASSYAGPEYEQYF.

The chain joins TRBV7-2 to TRBJ2-1; the match to TRBD2 covers 9 bases. The junction had 9 bases not matched to a gene; V was cut back by 5 bases and J by 7 bases. The CDR3 sequence is 15 residues long. Germline CDR1 and CDR2: SGHTA and FQGNSA. CDR3 in amino acids: CASSPQAGGPNEQFF. The CDR3 DNA sequence: TGTGCCAGCAGCCCGCAGGCGGGAGGGCCTAATGAGCAGTTCTTC.

This clonotype was seen only a few times. The rearrangement links TRBV7-9 to TRBJ2-1, with 9 bases lining up with TRBD2. Germline V gene data show CDR1 as SEHNR and CDR2 as FQNEAQ (reference sequence). The CDR3 covers 17 residues. Trimming cost V 5 bases and J 9 bases; bases outside gene matches: 17. The CDR3: CASSPRAAGGVRVEQFF. As DNA, the CDR3 is TGTGCCAGCAGCCCACGAGCCGCGGGAGGGGTGAGGGTTGAGCAGTTCTTC.

The genes are TRBV5-6 and TRBJ2-5, with D uncertain. The CDR3 covers 16 residues. V lost 1 base to trimming and J lost 2 bases, with 15 bases between them. Germline values: CDR1 SGHDT, CDR2 YYEEEE. The CDR3 DNA sequence: TGTGCCAGCAGCTTGTATTTCGGCAGGTCTCAAGAGACCCAGTACTTC. Translated: CASSLYFGRSQETQYF.

There are a few counts of this clonotype. The chain joins TRBV7-2 to TRBJ2-1; D might be TRBD2 (5 bases). This CDR3 is 13 amino acids long. The germline gives CDR1 SGHTA, CDR2 FQGNSA. Trimming cost V 1 base and J 16 bases, with 17 bases left between them. The CDR3 DNA is TGTGCCAGCAGCTTAGGGGTAAGCGGAGTACTTTTCTTC. It translates to CASSLGVSGVLFF.

This clonotype has a handful of counts. V usage is TRBV5-1 and J usage is TRBJ2-7, with D tentatively TRBD1 (6 bases). CDR3 length: 13 amino acids. Trimming cost V 6 bases and J 2 bases, with 12 bases left between them. Germline V CDR1 and CDR2: SGHRS, YFSETQ. The CDR3, as DNA: TGCGCCAGCAACCAGGGGTCCGCCTACGAGCAGTACTTC. Protein product: CASNQGSAYEQYF.

The chain uses TRBV4-3 and TRBJ1-5; D may be TRBD1 (5 bases). Germline CDR1 is LGHNA and CDR2 is YSLEER. V lost 4 bases and J lost 3, with 7 bases in between. The CDR3 consists of 13 residues. CDR3 DNA: TGCGCCAGCAGCCGACAGTTCAATCAGCCCCAGCATTTT. Its translation is CASSRQFNQPQHF.

This clonotype was detected many times. This rearrangement joins TRBV4-2 to TRBJ1-2, with D uncertain. This CDR3 has 15 residues. Germline V CDR1 and CDR2: LGHNA, YNFKEQ. V was trimmed by 0 bases and J by 2 bases, leaving 10 bases between them. Here the CDR3 DNA reads TGTGCCAGCAGCCAAGATGGAAAGGCCAACTATGGCTACACCTTC. The encoded protein is CASSQDGKANYGYTF.

This clonotype showed up just a few times. This chain connects TRBV3-1 to TRBJ2-7; TRBD2 is a possible D gene (5 bases). V was clipped by 2 bases and J by 5 bases, with 13 bases between them. This CDR3 is 14 amino acids long. Per germline, CDR1 LGHDT and CDR2 YNNKEL (reference sequence). DNA for the CDR3: TGTGCCAGCAGCCAAACTAGACGGGTCAACGAGCAGTACTTC. Its translation: CASSQTRRVNEQYF.

Only a few counts were recorded for this clonotype. The chain couples TRBV10-1 to TRBJ2-7, with 12 bases aligning to TRBD2. The CDR3 has 18 amino acids. Germline V CDR1 and CDR2: WNHNN, SYGVQD (reference sequence). V dropped 10 bases and J dropped 0; count of bases not matched to a gene: 16. CDR3 loop: CANLGPWTSGARSYEQYF. DNA of the CDR3: TGCGCCAACCTAGGACCTTGGACTAGCGGGGCCCGCTCCTACGAGCAGTACTTC.

The sample holds a few counts of this clonotype. This chain links TRBV5-1 with TRBJ2-1, with TRBD1 matching over 8 bases. The CDR3 is made up of 13 amino acids. The germline CDR1 and CDR2 sequences are SGHRS and YFSETQ. The V gene end was trimmed by 4 bases and the J gene end by 10 bases; junction bases not matched to a gene: 7. The CDR3 DNA reads TGCGCCAGCAGCATAGGACAGGGTGAGGAGCAGTTCTTC. It yields the protein CASSIGQGEEQFF.

This clonotype was counted ten times or more. This rearrangement joins TRBV28 to TRBJ1-5; TRBD1 is a possible D gene (6 bases). The V gene lost 1 base and the J gene lost 2 bases, with 9 bases spanning the gap. There are 15 residues in the CDR3. Germline assignment: CDR1 MDHEN and CDR2 SYDVKM. CDR3 protein: CASSLSGAGNQPQHF. The CDR3 bases are TGTGCCAGCAGTTTATCAGGGGCTGGCAATCAGCCCCAGCATTTT.

This clonotype was detected a few times. The chain combines TRBV10-3 with TRBJ2-3, with 16 positions matching TRBD2. Germline V gene lookup returns CDR1 ENHRY and CDR2 SYGVKD. The CDR3 extends over 17 amino acids. V trimming: 6 bases; J trimming: 3 bases; junction bases outside the gene matches: 6. Here the CDR3 reads CAIRGTSGGAKTDTQYF. DNA for the CDR3: TGTGCCATCAGGGGGACTAGCGGGGGGGCCAAAACAGATACGCAGTATTTT.

Only a few counts were recorded for this clonotype. The chain employs TRBV20-1 and TRBJ1-3; D gene ambiguous. Germline CDR1 is DFQATT and CDR2 is SNEGSKA (reference sequence). CDR3 length: 11 amino acids. Trimming left V 5 bases short and J 4 bases short, with 6 bases between. The CDR3 nucleotides are TGCAGTGCTCCCTTCGGAAACACCATATATTTT. Translating it yields CSAPFGNTIYF.

This clonotype was detected a few times. J is TRBJ2-3 and V is TRBV9, with 7 positions matching TRBD1. CDR1 and CDR2 (germline): SGDLS, YYNGEE. The CDR3 is 14 residues long. V shed 0 bases, J shed 5 bases, and the junction held 3 bases outside the gene matches. CDR3: CASSVGTGVDTQYF. Written as DNA, the CDR3 is TGTGCCAGCAGCGTAGGGACAGGCGTAGATACGCAGTATTTT.

The gene calls are TRBV12-3 or TRBV12-4 and TRBJ1-2, with D unclear. This CDR3 has 14 residues. V was trimmed by 10 bases and J by 5 bases, leaving 20 bases between them. CDR3 nucleotides: TGTGCCACCAAGCCACACCCAGATCCTTATGGCTACACCTTC. This encodes CATKPHPDPYGYTF.

The chain is built from TRBV5-5 and TRBJ2-3, with unresolved D. The V end was cut by 4 bases, the J end by 6 bases, with 9 bases between. Germline V gives CDR1 SGHKS, CDR2 YYEKEE (reference sequence). The CDR3 has 12 amino acids. The CDR3 DNA follows: TGTGCCAGCAGCCTGCCGTTGGATACGCAGTATTTT. It codes for CASSLPLDTQYF.